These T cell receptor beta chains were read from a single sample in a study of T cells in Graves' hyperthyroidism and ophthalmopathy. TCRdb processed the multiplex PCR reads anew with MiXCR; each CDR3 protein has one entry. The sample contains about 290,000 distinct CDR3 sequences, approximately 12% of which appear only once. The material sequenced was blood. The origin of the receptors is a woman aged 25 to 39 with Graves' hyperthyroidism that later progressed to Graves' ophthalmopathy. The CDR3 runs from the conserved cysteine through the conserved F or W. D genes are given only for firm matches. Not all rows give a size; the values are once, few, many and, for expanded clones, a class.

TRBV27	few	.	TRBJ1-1	CASSALWGTEAFF	TGTGCCAGCAGTGCCCTATGGGGGACTGAAGCTTTCTTT
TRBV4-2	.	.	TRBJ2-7	CASSQDPHGFEQYF	TGTGCCAGCAGCCAAGACCCCCATGGCTTCGAGCAGTACTTC
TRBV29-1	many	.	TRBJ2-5	CSVDSAGRETQYF	TGCAGCGTTGACTCGGCAGGGAGAGAGACCCAGTACTTC
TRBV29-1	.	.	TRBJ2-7	CSVARRLSYEQYF	TGCAGCGTTGCTAGACGGCTGTCCTACGAGCAGTACTTC
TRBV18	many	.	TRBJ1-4	CASSQRRGPDEKLFF	TGTGCCAGCTCACAACGGAGGGGCCCGGATGAAAAACTGTTTTTT
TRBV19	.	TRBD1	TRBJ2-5	CASSSPGGRETQYF	TGTGCCAGTAGTAGCCCAGGGGGTAGGGAGACCCAGTACTTC
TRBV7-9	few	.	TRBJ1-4	CASSLQTGEKLFF	TGTGCCAGCAGCTTACAGACTGGGGAAAAACTGTTTTTT
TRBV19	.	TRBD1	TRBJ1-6	CASSPTGSGSPLHF	TGTGCCAGTAGCCCGACAGGGTCGGGTTCACCCCTCCACTTT
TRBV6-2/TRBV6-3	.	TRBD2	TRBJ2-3	CASRELAGGTPSPYTDTQYF	TGTGCCAGCAGGGAACTAGCGGGAGGCACCCCGTCCCCTTACACAGATACGCAGTATTTT
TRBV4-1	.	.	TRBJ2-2	CASSQDPENTGELFF	TGCGCCAGCAGCCAAGATCCAGAGAACACCGGGGAGCTGTTTTTT
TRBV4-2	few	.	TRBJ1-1	CASSQAQRNTEAFF	TGTGCCAGCAGCCAAGCACAGAGGAACACTGAAGCTTTCTTT